The 18 T cell receptor beta chains in this list originate from one sample, sequenced in a study of T cells in Graves' hyperthyroidism and ophthalmopathy. There were TCR beta CDR3 regions amplified from RNA transcripts. A set of HTBI primers served as the primers for a first-round RT-PCR of the TCR CDR3. TCRdb redid the calling of the multiplex PCR reads with MiXCR, one entry per CDR3 protein. The sample records about 720,000 distinct CDR3 sequences, less than 20% being singletons. Sample: blood. The source is a man younger than 30 with Graves' hyperthyroidism.

This clonotype was seen at least ten times. The J gene is TRBJ1-1, the V gene TRBV20-1, with D perhaps matching TRBD1 (5 bases). V was shortened by 6 bases and J by 1 base, with 15 bases between the two germline ends. Germline CDR1 reads DFQATT; CDR2 reads SNEGSKA (reference sequence). This CDR3 contains 14 residues. The CDR3 is CSAKGQTGNTEAFF. The CDR3 nucleotides are TGCAGTGCCAAGGGGCAGACGGGGAACACTGAAGCTTTCTTT.

The chain combines TRBV6-5 with TRBJ2-1; 11 bases match TRBD1. Unmatched junction bases numbered 4, after V lost 2 bases and J lost 4 bases. The CDR3 extends over 16 amino acids. CDR1 is MNHEY and CDR2 is SVGAGI in the germline V gene. CDR3 coding DNA: TGTGCCAGCAGTTACCTCGGGACAGGGGGATACAATGAGCAGTTCTTC. Its protein product is CASSYLGTGGYNEQFF.

The sample holds a few counts of this clonotype. The V and J genes are TRBV29-1 and TRBJ2-2, with 8 bases lining up with TRBD1. The CDR3 runs 14 residues. CDR1 SQVTM and CDR2 ANQGSEA come from the germline V gene. Trimming at V came to 6 bases and at J to 4 bases, leaving 7 bases not matched to a gene. The CDR3 DNA sequence: TGCAGCGTGGCCGGGACAGGTGGCACCGGGGAGCTGTTTTTT. Translated, it gives CSVAGTGGTGELFF.

This clonotype was detected a few times. This chain connects TRBV18 to TRBJ2-1; 8 positions match TRBD2. V lost 2 bases, J lost 2 bases, and 2 bases stayed unmatched. The germline V gene encodes CDR1 KGHSH and CDR2 LQKENI. This CDR3 region has 15 residues. The DNA for the CDR3 is TGTGCCAGCTCACCAGTAGCGGGGACCTACAATGAGCAGTTCTTC. Amino acids: CASSPVAGTYNEQFF.

At least ten counts were recorded for this clonotype. This chain links TRBV6-1 with TRBJ2-7; 14 positions agree with TRBD2. In germline, CDR1 is MNHNS, CDR2 SASEGT. The CDR3 runs to 17 residues. The V segment lost 5 bases and the J segment 6 bases; nucleotides outside the gene matches: 12. Written as DNA, the CDR3 is TGTGCCAGCAGTCGCCTGGGGACTAGCGGGAGCCTAAGCGAGCAGTACTTC. It is translated as CASSRLGTSGSLSEQYF.

In its sample, this clonotype was seen a few times. This sequence joins TRBV28 and TRBJ2-2; no clear D gene. V was pared by 6 bases and J by 6 bases, with 8 bases between. This CDR3 has 12 residues. Per germline, CDR1 MDHEN and CDR2 SYDVKM. The CDR3 reads CASRSTPGELFF. CDR3 DNA sequence: TGTGCCAGCAGATCTACCCCCGGGGAGCTGTTTTTT.

The chain combines TRBV20-1 with TRBJ1-4, with D possibly TRBD1 on 6 matching bases. Germline V gene lookup returns CDR1 DFQATT and CDR2 SNEGSKA (reference sequence). There are 12 residues in the CDR3. V lost 5 bases, J lost 8 bases, and 12 bases lay in between. CDR3 sequence: CSARPGDEKLFF. CDR3 DNA: TGCAGTGCTCGTCCAGGGGACGAAAAACTGTTTTTT.

This clonotype was observed a handful of times. This rearrangement joins TRBV7-2 to TRBJ1-2, with D hard to call. CDR1 is SGHTA and CDR2 is FQGNSA in the germline V gene. This CDR3 contains 13 residues. The V and J ends lost 2 bases and 4 bases respectively, with 8 bases between them. The DNA for the CDR3 is TGTGCCAGCAGCTTAAGTAGTATCTATGGCTACACCTTC. Amino acid sequence: CASSLSSIYGYTF.

This clonotype showed up many times. The J gene is TRBJ2-7, the V gene TRBV2, with D tentatively TRBD2 (6 bases). The germline gives CDR1 SNHLY, CDR2 FYNNEI. This CDR3 comprises 16 residues. V shed 0 bases and J shed 3 bases, with 15 bases lying between them. The CDR3: CASSEAGPAGIYEQYF. The CDR3 DNA follows: TGTGCCAGCAGTGAAGCGGGGCCGGCGGGGATCTACGAGCAGTACTTC.

This clonotype has ten or more counts. V is TRBV13 and J is TRBJ2-5; 11 positions agree with TRBD1. The germline V gene has CDR1 PRHDT and CDR2 FYEKMQ (reference sequence). Germline trimming cut 3 bases from V and 4 bases from J; bases unmatched to any gene: 4. The CDR3 spans 15 residues. The chain's CDR3 is CASSFGTGGTETQYF. The CDR3 bases are TGTGCCAGCAGCTTCGGGACAGGGGGAACAGAGACCCAGTACTTC.

The rearrangement uses TRBV20-1 and TRBJ2-7; 11 bases agree with TRBD2. The junction had 4 bases not matched to a gene; V was cut back by 4 bases and J by 2 bases. Germline V gene lookup returns CDR1 DFQATT and CDR2 SNEGSKA (reference sequence). The length of the CDR3 is 14 residues. This CDR3 reads CSATLAGGTYEQYF. The CDR3 nucleotides are TGCAGTGCTACCCTAGCGGGAGGTACCTACGAGCAGTACTTC.

The sample holds many counts of this clonotype. This chain uses TRBV20-1 with TRBJ1-1; no definite D call. Germline assignment: CDR1 DFQATT and CDR2 SNEGSKA (reference sequence). Deletions cut 6 bases from V and 4 bases from J, with 9 bases between. The CDR3 runs to 11 residues. CDR3 in amino acids: CSAPEPTEAFF. The CDR3, as DNA: TGCAGTGCACCCGAACCCACTGAAGCTTTCTTT.

V is TRBV27 and J is TRBJ2-3, with D perhaps TRBD1 (6 bases). Germline CDR1 and CDR2: MNHEY and SMNVEV (reference sequence). Trimming shortened V by 3 bases and J by 5 bases, and 9 bases separated the two germline ends. The CDR3 spans 13 residues. The CDR3: CASSFAGVDTQYF. The CDR3 nucleotides read TGTGCCAGCAGTTTTGCAGGGGTAGATACGCAGTATTTT.

V usage is TRBV5-1 and J usage is TRBJ2-7; 7 bases line up with TRBD2. The length of the CDR3 is 13 residues. V shed 2 bases, J shed 5 bases, and the junction held 4 bases outside the gene matches. Germline V lookup: CDR1 SGHRS, CDR2 YFSETQ. CDR3 bases: TGCGCCAGCAGCTTTGGGGGGGTGAACGAGCAGTACTTC. Its protein product is CASSFGGVNEQYF.

This clonotype was recorded at least ten times. The gene calls are TRBV28 and TRBJ2-3; D might be TRBD1 or TRBD2, each matching 6 bases. Looked up from germline, CDR1 is MDHEN and CDR2 is SYDVKM. This CDR3 is 14 amino acids long. The V and J ends lost 2 bases and 6 bases respectively, with 12 bases between them. CDR3 coding DNA: TGTGCCAGCAGTTTAACGGGGGCGCGGGATACGCAGTATTTT. It specifies CASSLTGARDTQYF.

V and J are TRBV2 and TRBJ2-5, with D perhaps matching TRBD1 or TRBD2 (5 bases each). With 8 bases removed from V and 4 bases from J, the gap between germline ends came to 17 bases. Germline V gene data show CDR1 as SNHLY and CDR2 as FYNNEI. This CDR3 is built from 14 residues. CDR3 in amino acids: CASRFTGTGETQYF. CDR3 nucleotide sequence: TGTGCCAGCCGCTTTACCGGGACCGGAGAGACCCAGTACTTC. Supplemented by reference TRBV2 and TRBJ2-5, the full variable domain reads EPEVTQTPSHQVTQMGQEVILRCVPISNHLYFYWYRQILGQKVEFLVSFYNNEISEKSEIFDDQFSVERPDGSNFTLKIRSTKLEDSAMYFCASRFTGTGETQYFGPGTRLLVL.

This clonotype was recorded many times. V is TRBV28 and J is TRBJ2-7; unclear D gene. The V and J ends lost 3 bases and 5 bases respectively, with 8 bases between them. Germline V CDR1 and CDR2: MDHEN, SYDVKM. The CDR3 is made up of 12 amino acids. CDR3 loop: CASSFQPDEQYF. Here the CDR3 DNA reads TGTGCCAGCAGTTTTCAGCCAGACGAGCAGTACTTC.

This clonotype was counted many times. The CDR3 DNA reads as TGTGCCAGCAGCTTACAGGGTTCAACGGACACCGGGGAGCTGTTTTTT. Translation: CASSLQGSTDTGELFF. The J gene is TRBJ2-2, the V gene TRBV7-3; maybe TRBD1 (5 bases). Trimming removed 2 bases at V and 3 bases at J, with 13 bases between. The CDR3 runs to 16 residues. Germline V CDR1 and CDR2: SGHTA, FQGTGA.